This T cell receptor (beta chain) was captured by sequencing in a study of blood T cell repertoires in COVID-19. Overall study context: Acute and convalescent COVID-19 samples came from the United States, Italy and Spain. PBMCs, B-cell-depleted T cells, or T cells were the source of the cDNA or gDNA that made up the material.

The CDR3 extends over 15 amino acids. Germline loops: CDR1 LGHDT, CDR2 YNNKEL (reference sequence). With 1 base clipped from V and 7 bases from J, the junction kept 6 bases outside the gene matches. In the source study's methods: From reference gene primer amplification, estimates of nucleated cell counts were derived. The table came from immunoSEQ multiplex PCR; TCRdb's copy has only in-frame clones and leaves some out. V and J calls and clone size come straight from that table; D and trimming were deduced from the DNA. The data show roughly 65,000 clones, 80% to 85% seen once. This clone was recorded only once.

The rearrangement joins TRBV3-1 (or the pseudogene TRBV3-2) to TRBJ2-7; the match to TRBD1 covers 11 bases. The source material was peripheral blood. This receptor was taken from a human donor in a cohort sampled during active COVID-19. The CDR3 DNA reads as TGTGCCAGCAGCCAAGCGGGACAGGGGGTCCGAGAGCAGTACTTC. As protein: CASSQAGQGVREQYF.